One and the same sample provided the 15 T cell receptor beta chains below, sequenced in a study of blood T cells in healthy people across ages (dated by TCRdb to 2014 to 2015). The method was 5' RACE. Sequencing took place on an Illumina HiSeq 2500. A second PCR of roughly 7 to 11 cycles was performed with a sample-barcoded 5' primer and a J-beta primer mix. Using fastp at Q25 and MiXCR, TCRdb reprocessed the public reads and kept productive beta chains. Each record represents a unique CDR3 protein, reported with the most common genes and DNA among its rows. In all, the sample holds 950,000 to 1,200,000 distinct CDR3 sequences, and more than 30% of those were seen once. Of the sample, under 15% falls within the top ten clones. Material: blood. Every receptor here comes from a man aged 18 to 29 in good health.

This clonotype was detected only a few times. The chain combines TRBV4-3 with TRBJ2-1, with D unresolved. Matching the DNA end better, TRBJ2-7 makes the J call doubtful. Germline V gene lookup returns CDR1 LGHNA and CDR2 YSLEER. This CDR3 comprises 16 residues. CDR3 residues: CASSQDAGPNDNEQYF. In DNA, the CDR3 is TGCGCCAGCAGCCAAGATGCAGGCCCGAACGACAATGAGCAGTACTTC.

This clonotype was seen repeatedly, ten times or more. The chain recombines TRBV12-3 or TRBV12-4 with TRBJ1-2, with unresolved D. The V end lost 1 base, the J end lost 4 bases, and 13 bases lay between the germline ends. The CDR3 spans 15 residues. The CDR3 here is CASSLGSSGVYGYTF. The CDR3 coding sequence is TGTGCCAGCAGTTTAGGCAGTAGCGGGGTCTATGGCTACACCTTC.

The chain couples TRBV12-3 or TRBV12-4 to TRBJ1-5, with D hard to call. Trimming shortened V by 7 bases and J by 0 bases, and 13 bases separated the two germline ends. The CDR3 totals 15 residues. CDR3 sequence (DNA): TGTGCCAGCACCATGGACGGAAATAGCAATCAGCCCCAGCATTTT. Protein sequence: CASTMDGNSNQPQHF.

This chain uses TRBV6-1 with TRBJ2-5, with a tentative D call TRBD2 (6 bases). Germline V gene data show CDR1 as MNHNS and CDR2 as SASEGT. The CDR3 totals 15 residues. The germline V and J ends were trimmed by 7 bases and 11 bases, with 26 bases remaining between them. The CDR3 loop reads CASTVKIPGVGEQYF. CDR3 bases: TGTGCCAGCACCGTGAAAATTCCGGGGGTTGGGGAGCAGTACTTC.

This clonotype was picked up many times. The V and J genes are TRBV20-1 and TRBJ2-3, with a tentative D call TRBD2 (7 bases). CDR3 length equals 11 residues. CDR1 is DFQATT, CDR2 SNEGSKA, per germline (reference sequence). CDR3 nucleotide sequence: TGCAGCGCGCCGGGGGGCTATACGCAGTATTTT. It yields the protein CSAPGGYTQYF.

CDR3: CASSTSGGMTYEQYF. CDR3 nucleotide sequence: TGTGCCAGCAGTACTAGCGGGGGGATGACCTACGAGCAGTACTTC. V gene TRBV12-3 or TRBV12-4 combines with J gene TRBJ2-7, with TRBD2 matching over 12 bases. CDR3 length: 15 residues. With V trimmed by 5 bases and J by 2 bases, 4 bases remained unmatched.

The chain joins TRBV4-1 to TRBJ2-3, with TRBD2 matching over 8 bases. Germline trimming cut 1 base from V and 2 bases from J; bases unmatched to any gene: 5. CDR1 is MGHRA and CDR2 is YSYEKL in the germline V gene. This CDR3 spans 16 amino acids. The CDR3 nucleotides are TGCGCCAGCAGCCAAGTTGCTAGCGGGTACACAGATACGCAGTATTTT. Its translation: CASSQVASGYTDTQYF.

The chain has TRBV7-3 and TRBJ2-3; tentative D call: TRBD2 (6 bases). V was pared by 2 bases and J by 7 bases, with 13 bases between. The CDR3 runs to 14 residues. Germline V lookup: CDR1 SGHTA, CDR2 FQGTGA. This CDR3 is CASSLHGEENTQYF. The CDR3 DNA reads TGTGCCAGCAGCTTACATGGGGAGGAAAATACGCAGTATTTT.

This clonotype was counted only a few times. CDR3 coding DNA: TGTGCCAGCAGCTTGGAGCTTTTAGACCCGACAGGGGGGAATCAGCCCCAGCATTTT. Its translation: CASSLELLDPTGGNQPQHF. The chain has TRBV5-6 and TRBJ1-5, with TRBD1 matching over 9 bases. Germline values: CDR1 SGHDT, CDR2 YYEEEE. V shed 0 bases and J 4 bases; nucleotides not matched to a gene: 14. CDR3 length: 19 residues. Full variable domain (missing parts from reference TRBV5-6 and TRBJ1-5): DAGVTQSPTHLIKTRGQQVTLRCSPKSGHDTVSWYQQALGQGPQFIFQYYEEEERQRGNFPDRFSGHQFPNYSSELNVNALLLGDSALYLCASSLELLDPTGGNQPQHFGDGTRLSIL.

Remarks on this clonotype: The germline gene is not matched at one end of the junction; a read error may be the cause. This chain joins TRBV7-9 and TRBJ1-4; TRBD1 agrees at 9 bases. The CDR3 runs to 14 residues. The germline V gene has CDR1 SEHNR and CDR2 FQNEAQ (reference sequence). The CDR3 is CASSYRDRDERLFF. In nucleotides, the CDR3 is TGTGCCAGCAGCTACCGGGACAGGGATGAAAGACTGTTTTTT.

This clonotype was counted only a few times. This sequence joins TRBV6-2 or TRBV6-3 and TRBJ2-7; TRBD1 aligns across 7 bases. The CDR3 loop spans 13 amino acids. Germline trimming cut 6 bases from V and 4 bases from J; bases unmatched to any gene: 6. Germline V gene lookup returns CDR1 MNHEY and CDR2 SVGEGT. The CDR3 spells CASRRTGSYEQYF. CDR3 sequence (DNA): TGTGCCAGCAGAAGGACAGGTTCATACGAGCAGTACTTC.

This chain joins TRBV20-1 and TRBJ1-1; 11 bases are a match to TRBD1. The CDR3 extends over 14 amino acids. Germline CDR1 reads DFQATT; CDR2 reads SNEGSKA (reference sequence). V lost 5 bases to trimming and J lost 5 bases; unmatched junction nucleotides: 7. The CDR3 spells CSAPGQGARTEAFF. CDR3 bases: TGCAGTGCTCCCGGACAGGGGGCAAGGACTGAAGCTTTCTTT.

This clonotype was counted between two and nine times. This sequence joins TRBV10-3 and TRBJ1-1; D is unresolved. V lost 6 bases to trimming and J lost 4 bases, with 12 bases between them. The CDR3 loop spans 13 amino acids. Germline loops: CDR1 ENHRY, CDR2 SYGVKD. As DNA, the CDR3 is TGTGCCATCAGGATAACTGAACCCACTGAAGCTTTCTTT. The encoded protein is CAIRITEPTEAFF.

The chain employs TRBV4-1 and TRBJ1-2, with no clear D. Per germline, CDR1 MGHRA and CDR2 YSYEKL. The length of the CDR3 is 16 residues. V gave up 0 bases and J gave up 2 bases, with 13 bases separating them. In nucleotides, the CDR3 is TGCGCCAGCAGCCAAGAAATCAGACAACTCAACTATGGCTACACCTTC. Its translation is CASSQEIRQLNYGYTF.

This clonotype was seen a few times. V and J are TRBV11-1 and TRBJ2-1, with TRBD1 as a possible D gene (5 bases). This CDR3 contains 17 residues. V lost 1 base, J lost 1 base, and 14 bases lay in between. Germline lookup yields CDR1 SGHAT and CDR2 FQDESV (reference sequence). The CDR3 sequence is CASSLDPVDISYNEQFF. CDR3 sequence (DNA): TGTGCCAGCAGCTTAGACCCCGTGGACATTTCCTACAATGAGCAGTTCTTC.